This TCR beta chain appears in the sequencing data of a study of T cell responses to AZD1222 COVID-19 vaccine. Study overall: Pooling covered second doses at about 4 or about 12 weeks.

Trimming left V 0 bases short and J 7 bases short, with 14 bases between. The CDR3 is 16 residues long. Per germline, CDR1 SGHRS and CDR2 YFSETQ. Findings of the study overall: Baseline antibody screening turned up just a handful of seropositive AZD1222 recipients. Once two AZD1222 doses were given, Spike-specific TCR breadth and depth went up. Clonal diversity was possibly underestimated, and the donors were mostly white British, with more females.

Some clones are missing from TCRdb's copy, which holds only in-frame ones; the method was immunoSEQ multiplex PCR. The sample includes about 67,000 clones, 80% to 85% of them seen just once. Note on this clone: Its antigen remains unidentified.

This receptor was identified in an adult in good health. This specimen was peripheral blood, taken on day 0 of AZD1222 vaccination. The gene calls are TRBV5-1 and TRBJ1-6; D is undetermined. This CDR3 is CASSLVNSLVNSPLHF. For the CDR3, the DNA is TGCGCCAGCAGCTTGGTAAACAGCCTCGTAAATTCACCCCTCCACTTT.